The sequence of this TCR beta chain was determined in a study of OX40 agonist ivuxolimab in advanced cancers. In the study overall: The eligibility criteria allowed prior anti-PD-1, anti-PD-L1 or anti-CTLA-4 therapy, and about 40% had some.

For this clone: Its antigen is undetermined.

The V gene's germline CDR1 is MDHEN and CDR2 SYDVKM. CDR3 length: 11 residues. V lost 10 bases, J lost 2 bases, and 8 bases lay in between. Study-wide results and limits: At 0.1 to 3.0 mg/kg, CD4+ and CD8+ blood T cells expanded clonally by week 6.

Sequencing was performed with immunoSEQ multiplex PCR; in TCRdb, only in-frame clones are kept and a portion is missing. The data show tens of thousands of clones, approximately 85% seen once. Peripheral blood came from all dose cohorts at three timepoints. The source material was CD4+ or CD8+ T cells sorted from blood, sampled in a trial of the OX40 agonist ivuxolimab. The clonotype originates from an adult with an advanced solid tumor such as melanoma, head and neck, liver or kidney cancer. V usage is TRBV28 and J usage is TRBJ1-1; D ambiguous. The CDR3: CATEGNTEAFF. In DNA, the CDR3 is TGTGCCACCGAGGGTAACACTGAAGCTTTCTTT.